The T cell receptor (beta chain) described here comes from a study of human T cells and chemical hapten exposure. About the study: The cohort included alopecia areata under or over 50% scalp, totalis and universalis.

Time point defined: pre-sensitization, week 0. The treatment: therapeutic diphenylcyclopropenone sensitization with weekly scalp DPC. V lost 5 bases, J lost 6 bases, and 9 bases lay in between. CDR3 size: 12 residues. The germline V gene has CDR1 SGHTA and CDR2 FQGNSA. A single record per CDR3 protein comes from TCRdb applying MiXCR to the RACE reads. The sample holds more than 250,000 distinct CDR3 sequences, about 8.6% seen once. Specimen: whole blood, collected in connection with sensitization to the hapten diphenylcyclopropenone (DPC). V usage is TRBV7-2 and J usage is TRBJ2-3; D is unclear. The receptor comes from a middle-aged woman with alopecia areata. Some clones in this sample may be carry-over from other donors' samples. The CDR3 loop is CASSIRGDTQYF. The CDR3 region has the DNA TGTGCCAGCAGCATCCGCGGCGATACGCAGTATTTT.